One sample yielded the 30 T cell receptor delta chains listed below, sequenced in a study of gamma-delta chains in newborns, infants, children (dated by TCRdb to between 2018 and 2021). This sample was sequenced with an Illumina MiSeq. TCRdb called clones anew from the public reads via CATT; matching DNA rows were later pooled. A total of 4,000 to 5,000 delta-chain clones appear in this sample, 5% of them only once. Clones ranked in the top ten supply approximately 10% of the sample. The sequenced sample consisted of blood. These receptors all stem from a child who was a newborn, infant or young child, either healthy, febrile or measles-vaccinated (not recorded which).

This clone has just a few counts. The chain joins TRDV2 to TRDJ3, with D tentatively TRDD3 (5 bases). The germline V gene encodes CDR1 GEAIGNYY and CDR2 EKD. Trimming cost V 0 bases and J 0 bases, with 14 bases left between them. CDR3 length: 19 residues. The CDR3 region is CACDTAGVPVSWDTRQMFF. CDR3 nucleotide sequence: TGTGCCTGTGACACCGCGGGGGTTCCCGTCTCCTGGGACACCCGACAGATGTTTTTC.

This rearrangement joins TRDV3 to TRDJ1; perhaps TRDD3 as D (10 bases). Germline V gene data show CDR1 as TVYSNPD and CDR2 as GDNSRS (reference sequence). The CDR3 has 17 residues. V was pared by 1 base and J by 0 bases, with 21 bases between. This CDR3 is CAFILPTTGGYTDKLIF. In nucleotides, the CDR3 is TGTGCCTTTATCCTTCCTACTACTGGGGGATACACCGATAAACTCATCTTT.

This chain joins TRDV1 and TRDJ1; 11 nucleotides match TRDD3. The junction had 20 bases not matched to a gene; V was cut back by 2 bases and J by 3 bases. The CDR3 is 21 residues long. Germline CDR1 and CDR2: TSWWSYY and QGS. CDR3 nucleotide sequence: TGTGCTCTTGGGGAATCTTTCCTACCGAACTGGGGGATAAGGTCGGCCGATAAACTCATCTTT. It yields the protein CALGESFLPNWGIRSADKLIF.

A word on this clone: A read error may produce the germline difference seen at one junction end. Different DNA sequences within this sample yield the same CDR3. The chain has TRDV2 and TRDJ3; 12 nucleotides agree with TRDD3. CDR3 size: 18 residues. Germline lookup yields CDR1 GEAIGNYY and CDR2 EKD. The CDR3 sequence is CACDSPLGDTWDTRQMFF. In DNA, the CDR3 is TGTGCCTGTGACTCCCCACTGGGGGATACCTGGGACACCCGACAGATGTTCTTC.

This rearrangement joins TRDV1 to TRDJ1; D is undetermined. The V end lost 0 bases, the J end lost 5 bases, and 10 bases lay between the germline ends. CDR1 and CDR2 from the germline V gene are TSWWSYY and QGS. There are 14 residues in the CDR3. The DNA of the CDR3 is TGTGCTCTTGGGGAACTAATCTCGTATGATAAACTCATCTTT. Protein sequence: CALGELISYDKLIF.

With respect to this clone: A read error may explain this, as a much larger clone is one base away. The rearrangement joins TRDV2 to TRDJ2; TRDD3 matches at 8 bases. Matching the DNA to germline supplied the J gene, which TCRdb does not give. Trimming at V came to 1 base and at J to 0 bases, leaving 3 bases not matched to a gene. CDR3 length: 16 amino acids. The germline V gene has CDR1 GEAIGNYY and CDR2 EKD. CDR3 protein: CACDTRGDTLTAQLFF. The CDR3 region has the DNA TGTGCCTGTGACACACGGGGGGATACTTTGACAGCACAACTCTTCTTT.

This clone has only one observation. CDR3 nucleotide sequence: TGTGCTTCGGACACCTGGGATACATCACAACTCTTCTTT. Translating gives CASDTWDTSQLFF. The rearrangement links TRDV2 to TRDJ2; 7 nucleotides align to TRDD3. TCRdb lists no J gene, so it was determined here by aligning the DNA to germline. The CDR3 is made up of 13 amino acids. Germline V gene data show CDR1 as GEAIGNYY and CDR2 as EKD.

This clone was seen more than once but under ten times. A far larger clone is only one base removed, so a read error is likely. The chain recombines TRDV2 with TRDJ2, with 10 nucleotides matching TRDD3. This CDR3 has 14 amino acids. CDR1 is GEAIGNYY and CDR2 is EKD in the germline V gene. The CDR3 coding sequence is TGTGCCCGTGACATACTGGGGGATACAGCACAACTCTTCTTT. The encoded protein is CARDILGDTAQLFF.

This clone was counted between two and nine times. At one boundary the junction diverges from the germline segment, which might be a read error. This rearrangement joins TRDV2 to TRDJ3; 9 nucleotides match TRDD3. The length of the CDR3 is 18 residues. Germline V lookup: CDR1 GEAIGNYY, CDR2 EKD. The CDR3 sequence is CACDTGGYKTWGTRQMFF. The CDR3 coding sequence is TGTGCCTGTGACACCGGGGGATACAAGACCTGGGGCACCCGACAGATGTTTTTC.

In this sample, this clone turned up a few times. The J gene is TRDJ3, the V gene TRDV3, with 10 bases fitting TRDD3. The J segment lost 1 base and the V segment lost 0 bases, leaving 3 bases of the junction unmatched. This CDR3 has 17 residues. CDR1 TVYSNPD and CDR2 GDNSRS come from the germline V gene (reference sequence). CDR3 DNA sequence: TGTGCCTTTAGCTGGGGGATAAGTTCCTGGGACACCCGACAGATGTTTTTC. Translated: CAFSWGISSWDTRQMFF.

This clone has a handful of counts. The chain combines TRDV2 with TRDJ3; 8 bases agree with TRDD3. J gave up 0 bases and V 0 bases, and 12 bases lay outside the gene matches. Looked up from germline, CDR1 is GEAIGNYY and CDR2 is EKD. The CDR3 covers 21 residues. The DNA of the CDR3 is TGTGCCTGTGACACCCAGTTGTACTGGGGGGCGAGCTCCTGGGACACCCGACAGATGTTTTTC. Its translation: CACDTQLYWGASSWDTRQMFF.

With respect to this clone: Its ends do not fully match the called genes, so a read error is possible. This sample includes further DNA sequences coding for the same CDR3. This rearrangement joins TRDV2 to TRDJ1, with D unclear. The germline V gene encodes CDR1 GEAIGNYY and CDR2 EKD. This CDR3 contains 14 residues. CDR3 sequence reads: CACDTLGYTDKLIF. CDR3 nucleotides: TGTGCCTGCGACACCCTAGGATACACCGATAAACTCATCTTT.

In its sample, this clone was seen a few times. The V gene is TRDV2, the J gene TRDJ2; TRDD3 aligns across 10 bases. The junction had 6 bases not matched to a gene; V was cut back by 0 bases and J by 0 bases. The CDR3 runs 18 residues. Germline values: CDR1 GEAIGNYY, CDR2 EKD. The chain's CDR3 is CACDTLVLGDSLTAQLFF. DNA of the CDR3: TGTGCCTGTGACACCCTTGTACTGGGGGATTCTTTGACAGCACAACTCTTCTTT.

The genes are TRDV2 and TRDJ2; 13 nucleotides agree with TRDD3. Germline assignment: CDR1 GEAIGNYY and CDR2 EKD. The CDR3 has 19 residues. J was trimmed by 0 bases and V by 3 bases; bases with no gene match: 9. CDR3 DNA sequence: TGTGCCTGTGACTCTGTACTGGGGGATACGCAAGCTTTGACAGCACAACTCTTCTTT. This codes for CACDSVLGDTQALTAQLFF.

V and J are TRDV2 and TRDJ1; 8 nucleotides line up with TRDD3. The CDR3 runs to 16 residues. CDR1 and CDR2 (germline): GEAIGNYY, EKD. Germline trimming cut 3 bases from V and 1 base from J; bases unmatched to any gene: 9. The CDR3 coding sequence is TGTGCCTGTGACGCCGCGGGGGATAGGGCCACCGATAAACTCATCTTT. Protein sequence: CACDAAGDRATDKLIF.

As concerns this clone: A far larger clone lies a single base away; this is likely a read error. The identical CDR3 is also encoded by other nucleotide sequences in the sample. CDR3 DNA sequence: TGTGCCTGCGACACCTGGGGGACAGCACAACTCTTCTTT. As protein: CACDTWGTAQLFF. This sequence joins TRDV2 and TRDJ2, with D perhaps TRDD3 (6 bases). This CDR3 contains 13 residues. Germline values: CDR1 GEAIGNYY, CDR2 EKD.

Comment on this clone: Other DNA sequences in the same sample also yield this CDR3. The chain uses TRDV2 and TRDJ3; 9 nucleotides match TRDD3. Looked up from germline, CDR1 is GEAIGNYY and CDR2 is EKD. Unmatched junction bases numbered 6, after V lost 1 base and J lost 0 bases. The CDR3 loop spans 19 amino acids. The CDR3 reads CACDTVLGDTSWDTRQMFF. As DNA, the CDR3 is TGTGCCTGTGACACGGTACTGGGGGACACCTCCTGGGACACCCGACAGATGTTTTTC.

Remarks on this clone: A read error may produce the germline difference seen at one junction end. The chain recombines TRDV2 with TRDJ3; 13 bases fit TRDD3. The V gene's germline CDR1 is GEAIGNYY and CDR2 EKD. This CDR3 contains 20 residues. CDR3 protein: CARDTATGGYASWDTRQMFF. CDR3 in DNA: TGTGCCCGTGACACGGCTACTGGGGGATACGCGTCCTGGGACACCCGACAGATGTTTTTC.

In its sample, this clone was seen a few times. The chain combines TRDV1 with TRDJ1, with 12 positions matching TRDD3. V trimming: 5 bases; J trimming: 8 bases; junction bases outside the gene matches: 15. Germline CDR1 is TSWWSYY and CDR2 is QGS. The CDR3 extends over 17 amino acids. CDR3 bases: TGTGCTCTTGGGAACTCTCTTTTTCGAACTGGGGGATACAAACTCATCTTT. Translating gives CALGNSLFRTGGYKLIF.

The J gene is TRDJ2, the V gene TRAV29/DV5; 9 nucleotides match TRDD3. Per germline, CDR1 NSMFDY and CDR2 ISSIKDK. The junction had 12 bases not matched to a gene; V was cut back by 0 bases and J by 0 bases. This CDR3 has 19 residues. CDR3 loop: CAASANPHWGNALTAQLFF. The CDR3 region has the DNA TGTGCAGCAAGCGCGAATCCCCACTGGGGGAACGCTTTGACAGCACAACTCTTCTTT.

As for this clone: A read error is possible here, since a much larger clone lies one base away. This chain joins TRDV2 and TRDJ3; D is possibly TRDD3 (5 bases). The CDR3 contains 18 residues. CDR1 is GEAIGNYY, CDR2 EKD, per germline. The CDR3 nucleotides read TGTGCCTATGACACCGCAGGGGGCCAATCCTGGGACACCCGACAGATGTTTTTC. Amino acid sequence: CAYDTAGGQSWDTRQMFF.

For the J gene the call is TRDJ2; the V gene lacks a call; the table's D gene call, TRDD3, was not cross checked with the DNA. The CDR3 contains 18 residues. The CDR3 sequence is CACDNVLGDTNLTAQLFF. CDR3 DNA: TGTGCCTGTGATAATGTACTGGGGGATACCAATTTGACAGCACAACTCTTCTTT.

As concerns this clone: Compared with germline, one end of the junction differs, possibly owing to a read error. This chain links TRDV2 with TRDJ3; 7 nucleotides align to TRDD3. This CDR3 is 18 amino acids long. Germline lookup yields CDR1 GEAIGNYY and CDR2 EKD. CDR3 in amino acids: CACVPWGSSSWDTRQVFF. CDR3 in DNA: TGTGCCTGTGTCCCCTGGGGGTCGAGCTCCTGGGACACCCGACAGGTGTTTTTC.

J is TRDJ1 and V is TRDV2; D may be TRDD3 (6 bases). TCRdb is silent on the J gene; assignment here came from matching the DNA to germline. Per the germline V gene, CDR1 is GEAIGNYY and CDR2 is EKD. V lost 4 bases and J lost 0, with 17 bases in between. CDR3 length: 16 residues. DNA of the CDR3: TGTGCCTGTGAGCCAAGTGGGGATCCGTACACCGATAAACTCATCTTT. Its translation is CACEPSGDPYTDKLIF.

This clone was recorded a few times. This chain joins TRDV2 and TRDJ3; 13 bases map to TRDD3. The CDR3 spans 18 residues. Germline V gene data show CDR1 as GEAIGNYY and CDR2 as EKD. V shed 1 base and J 2 bases; nucleotides not matched to a gene: 1. CDR3 loop: CACDTTGGYAWDTRQMFF. The DNA for the CDR3 is TGTGCCTGTGACACTACTGGGGGATACGCCTGGGACACCCGACAGATGTTTTTC.

This clone has just a few counts. The identical CDR3 is also encoded by other nucleotide sequences in the sample. The rearrangement uses TRDV2 and TRDJ3; 13 nucleotides align to TRDD3. The CDR3 spans 20 residues. The V segment lost 3 bases and the J segment 0 bases; nucleotides outside the gene matches: 7. CDR1 is GEAIGNYY and CDR2 is EKD in the germline V gene. Here the CDR3 reads CACDLVLGDTSSWDTRQMFF. As DNA, the CDR3 is TGTGCCTGTGACCTAGTACTGGGGGATACGAGCTCCTGGGACACCCGACAGATGTTTTTC.

This clone was found a few times. Other DNA sequences in this specimen translate into the identical CDR3. The J gene is TRDJ1, the V gene TRDV2; TRDD3 matches at 13 bases. This CDR3 has 17 residues. Germline V CDR1 and CDR2: GEAIGNYY, EKD. J was trimmed by 1 base and V by 3 bases; bases with no gene match: 7. This CDR3 is CACDFLTGGYGTDKLIF. In nucleotides, the CDR3 is TGTGCCTGTGACTTTCTTACTGGGGGATACGGCACCGATAAACTCATCTTT.

J is TRDJ1 and V is TRDV1; maybe TRDD3 (9 bases). Per the germline V gene, CDR1 is TSWWSYY and CDR2 is QGS. V was shortened by 1 base and J by 0 bases, with 27 bases between the two germline ends. The length of the CDR3 is 21 residues. The CDR3 sequence is CALGEPSYVGIRKAYTDKLIF. The CDR3 nucleotides are TGTGCTCTTGGGGAACCTTCCTACGTGGGGATACGTAAGGCTTACACCGATAAACTCATCTTT.

This clone was seen a handful of times. The same CDR3 also results from other DNA sequences found in this sample. V usage is TRDV1 and J usage is TRDJ1; the D is unclear. V was pared by 5 bases and J by 0 bases, with 10 bases between. CDR1 is TSWWSYY and CDR2 is QGS in the germline V gene. The CDR3 is 14 amino acids. The CDR3 spells CALGKTENTDKLIF. The CDR3 DNA reads as TGTGCTCTTGGGAAGACCGAAAACACCGATAAACTCATCTTT.

The sample holds a few counts of this clone. The chain combines TRDV2 with TRDJ3, with 8 bases identical to TRDD3. The CDR3 is made up of 19 amino acids. CDR1 and CDR2 from the germline V gene are GEAIGNYY and EKD. The V segment lost 0 bases and the J segment 0 bases; nucleotides outside the gene matches: 6. The CDR3 region is CACDTAWGTSSWDTRQMFF. CDR3 DNA: TGTGCCTGTGACACCGCCTGGGGGACTTCCTCCTGGGACACCCGACAGATGTTTTTC.